The source of this TCR beta chain is a study of cytomegalovirus exposure and HLA in healthy donors. TCRdb's table, derived via immunoSEQ multiplex PCR, lists solely in-frame clones and lacks some. The sample carries 250,000 to 350,000 clones, roughly 90% recorded once. Notes on the study in general: In vitro assays verified that three CMV-associated chains recognized CMV antigens specifically.

The study drew the donors from its roughly 130-subject validation cohort, separate from the roughly 700-subject first cohort. About this clone itself: Its antigen is currently unknown.

CDR1 and CDR2 from the germline V gene are SGDLS and YYNGEE. The CDR3 runs to 17 residues. V lost 4 bases and J lost 0; bases outside the gene matches: 9. Material: PBMCs. The clonotype originates from a woman younger than 30 in good health and CMV-seronegative. The chain couples TRBV9 to TRBJ2-1, with 8 bases fitting TRBD2. The CDR3 DNA is TGTGCCAGCAGCTTCCGAATAGCGGGGAGCTCCTACAATGAGCAGTTCTTC. Translated, it gives CASSFRIAGSSYNEQFF.